This T cell receptor (beta chain) was obtained from a study of radiation and T cells in renal cell carcinoma. The CDR3 runs 17 residues. The trim removed 6 bases at V and 0 bases at J, leaving 8 bases unmatched. CDR1 is SGHDT and CDR2 is YYEEEE in the germline V gene. Time point indicated: blood 4 weeks post-SBRT, at nephrectomy. The treatment denotes: 15 Gy SBRT to primary tumor, nephrectomy 4 weeks later. Profiled with immunoSEQ multiplex PCR; TCRdb holds only in-frame clones, not every one. The data show roughly 64,000 clones, with about 83% seen just once and approximately 6.8% held by the top ten.

The sample was blood, taken from a patient whose treatment included radiotherapy and nephrectomy. The sequence was collected from a man in his sixties with renal cell carcinoma. The chain combines TRBV5-6 with TRBJ1-6; 8 bases fit TRBD1. In DNA, the CDR3 is TGTGCCAGCACCGGGACAGGCGACAGCTCCTATAATTCACCCCTCCACTTT. Protein: CASTGTGDSSYNSPLHF.